This T cell receptor (beta chain) is drawn from a study of blood T cells in healthy people across ages. With a J-beta primer mix and a sample-barcoded 5' primer, a second PCR ran 7 to 11 cycles. TCRdb re-called the 5' RACE reads through MiXCR, storing one row per CDR3 protein. The data contain under 2,000,000 distinct CDR3 sequences, approximately 50% of them seen just once; the ten biggest clones take up over 2%. Germline V gene sequence: CDR1 SEHNR, CDR2 FQNEAQ (reference sequence). Trimming removed 3 bases at V and 4 bases at J, with 18 bases between. CDR3 length: 16 residues. Study-wide points: More naive CD4+ cells and higher diversity marked long-lived donors relative to aged donors. TCR beta diversity was tightly associated with the proportion of naive T cells. It was not known whether donors were CMV positive (a possible confounder of expanded clonotype changes).

A note on this clonotype: The antigen is undetermined.

The sample taken for sequencing was blood. This sequence was found in a woman aged 40 to 55 in good health. V gene TRBV7-9 combines with J gene TRBJ2-5, with D maybe TRBD2 (6 bases). This CDR3 is CASSFDRGTQVETQYF. In DNA, the CDR3 is TGTGCCAGCAGCTTCGATCGGGGGACCCAGGTAGAGACCCAGTACTTC.